The 17 T cell receptor beta chains below were found in one sample sequenced in a study of blood T cells in healthy people across ages. With a J-beta primer mix and a sample-barcoded 5' primer, a second PCR ran roughly 7 to 11 cycles. TCRdb fed the 5' RACE reads into MiXCR, producing one record per CDR3 protein. The profile shows about 1.8 million distinct CDR3 sequences, less than 50% of them singletons. Material for sequencing was blood. The origin of the receptors is a woman in her forties in good health.

This clonotype was picked up a small number of times. This chain links TRBV7-2 with TRBJ2-1, with D uncertain. Trimming took 2 bases from V and 6 from J, leaving 8 bases between them. This CDR3 spans 13 amino acids. The germline CDR1 and CDR2 sequences are SGHTA and FQGNSA. The DNA of the CDR3 is TGTGCCAGCAGCTTACTCAGAGCCAATGAGCAGTTCTTC. This codes for CASSLLRANEQFF.

The chain carries TRBV29-1 and TRBJ2-5; possibly TRBD2 for D (5 bases). The CDR3 runs 18 residues. The germline CDR1 and CDR2 sequences are SQVTM and ANQGSEA. V lost 0 bases and J 2 bases, leaving 22 bases between the germline ends. The CDR3 coding sequence is TGCAGCGTTGAAGATAAGAGACTCGGACTGCTAAAACAAGAGACCCAGTACTTC. Translated: CSVEDKRLGLLKQETQYF.

In this sample, this clonotype turned up a few times. This chain links TRBV29-1 with TRBJ2-7; D is possibly TRBD2 (5 bases). V gave up 7 bases and J gave up 6 bases, with 13 bases separating them. The CDR3 length is 11 residues. Germline values: CDR1 SQVTM, CDR2 ANQGSEA. The CDR3 sequence: CSGSGFGEQYF. The DNA for the CDR3 is TGCAGCGGCTCGGGGTTTGGCGAGCAGTACTTC.

This rearrangement joins TRBV24-1 to TRBJ1-4, with a possible D match to TRBD1 (6 bases). The CDR3 sequence is 13 residues long. Germline V gene lookup returns CDR1 KGHDR and CDR2 SFDVKD. V lost 4 bases, J lost 6 bases, and 8 bases lay in between. In DNA form, the CDR3 reads TGTGCCACCAGTGACAGGGGAGATGAAAAACTGTTTTTT. This sequence encodes CATSDRGDEKLFF.

The chain carries TRBV7-9 and TRBJ1-6; TRBD1 agrees at 9 bases. Germline CDR1 SEHNR, CDR2 FQNEAQ (reference sequence). V shed 3 bases and J 10 bases; nucleotides not matched to a gene: 4. CDR3 length: 14 amino acids. For the CDR3, the DNA is TGTGCCAGCAGCTTGGGGACAGGGCTCTCACCCCTCCACTTT. Its protein product is CASSLGTGLSPLHF.

The V call is TRBV3-1, the J call TRBJ2-5; 13 nucleotides line up with TRBD2. The V and J ends lost 4 bases and 5 bases, in that order; junction bases with no gene match: 7. The CDR3 sequence is 16 residues long. CDR1 LGHDT and CDR2 YNNKEL come from the germline V gene (reference sequence). CDR3 sequence reads: CASSRGLAGRWETQYF. DNA of the CDR3: TGTGCCAGCAGCCGGGGACTAGCGGGGCGCTGGGAGACCCAGTACTTC.

This chain uses TRBV7-2 with TRBJ2-5, with 8 bases aligning to TRBD2. With V trimmed by 2 bases and J by 2 bases, 7 bases remained unmatched. This CDR3 has 16 amino acids. The germline V gene encodes CDR1 SGHTA and CDR2 FQGNSA. CDR3 bases: TGTGCCAGCAGCTTATTCGACGGGGGGGGGCAAGAGACCCAGTACTTC. It codes for CASSLFDGGGQETQYF.

This clonotype has more than one count but fewer than ten. This chain connects TRBV5-6 to TRBJ2-3, with D maybe TRBD2 (5 bases). Trimming stripped 0 bases from V and 4 bases from J, with 12 bases between. The CDR3 is made up of 15 amino acids. Germline V CDR1 and CDR2: SGHDT, YYEEEE. The CDR3 is CASSLGSLAPDTQYF. The CDR3 DNA sequence: TGTGCCAGCAGCTTGGGGTCCCTAGCTCCAGATACGCAGTATTTT.

V gene TRBV28 combines with J gene TRBJ2-5, with no clear D. CDR1 is MDHEN, CDR2 SYDVKM, per germline. The CDR3 has 14 amino acids. V lost 6 bases, J lost 1 base, and 12 bases lay in between. CDR3 in DNA: TGTGCCAGCAGAGAAGAAGTGTCCCAAGAGACCCAGTACTTC. This encodes CASREEVSQETQYF.

The CDR3 here is CASTRSELSSGANVLTF. The CDR3 DNA reads as TGTGCCAGCACCCGGTCCGAATTGAGCTCTGGGGCCAACGTCCTGACTTTC. The rearrangement uses TRBV6-2 or TRBV6-3 and TRBJ2-6; D uncertain. Germline V lookup: CDR1 MNHEY, CDR2 SVGEGT. V dropped 7 bases and J dropped 0 bases, with 16 bases sitting between them. The CDR3 runs 17 residues.

The CDR3 region is CASSLESGQDEQYF. In nucleotides, the CDR3 is TGTGCCAGCAGCTTAGAGTCAGGGCAGGACGAGCAGTACTTC. The chain has TRBV7-9 and TRBJ2-1; D is possibly TRBD1 (5 bases). The DNA end is more similar to TRBJ2-7, so the J call may be wrong. The length of the CDR3 is 14 residues. Germline V lookup: CDR1 SEHNR, CDR2 FQNEAQ (reference sequence).

The CDR3 is CASSLPGAVYEQYF. The CDR3 DNA is TGTGCCAGCAGCTTACCGGGTGCCGTCTACGAGCAGTACTTC. This chain uses TRBV6-6 with TRBJ2-7; D call uncertain. CDR1 and CDR2 from the germline V gene are MNHNY and SVGAGI (reference sequence). The ends were cut back, 6 bases at V and 3 bases at J, with 15 bases in the middle. This CDR3 is 14 amino acids long.

Details on this clonotype: At one of its ends the junction is not consistent with the germline gene, which may arise from a read error. The chain recombines TRBV7-9 with TRBJ2-1; 8 nucleotides line up with TRBD2. Germline loops: CDR1 SEHNR, CDR2 FQNEAQ (reference sequence). The length of the CDR3 is 15 residues. The DNA of the CDR3 is TGTGCCAGCAGCGTCAGGAGCGGGGGCCACAATGAACAGTTCTTC. This codes for CASSVRSGGHNEQFF. The full variable domain, rest sourced from reference TRBV7-9 and TRBJ2-1, is DTGVSQNPRHKITKRGQNVTFRCDPISEHNRLYWYRQTLGQGPEFLTYFQNEAQLEKSRLLSDRFSAERPKGSFSTLEIQRTEQGDSAMYLCASSVRSGGHNEQFFGPGTRLTVL.

This clonotype was counted only a few times. V gene TRBV6-6 combines with J gene TRBJ2-1; D is unclear. Germline lookup yields CDR1 MNHNY and CDR2 SVGAGI (reference sequence). V dropped 2 bases and J dropped 11 bases, with 25 bases sitting between them. The CDR3 is 17 residues long. As DNA, the CDR3 is TGTGCCAGCAGTTACGGCACAGCTTTTCCTACAATGAGTCAGCAGTTCTTC. It is translated as CASSYGTAFPTMSQQFF.

The V and J genes are TRBV7-2 and TRBJ1-2, with D unresolved. V shed 0 bases and J shed 6 bases, with 8 bases lying between them. CDR1 SGHTA and CDR2 FQGNSA come from the germline V gene. The CDR3 consists of 13 residues. CDR3 sequence: CASSLAGSDGYTF. CDR3 sequence (DNA): TGTGCCAGCAGCTTAGCTGGCTCAGATGGCTACACCTTC.

The rearrangement uses TRBV27 and TRBJ2-1; 10 positions match TRBD1. The V gene end was trimmed by 2 bases and the J gene end by 3 bases; junction bases not matched to a gene: 7. The CDR3 runs 17 residues. The germline gives CDR1 MNHEY, CDR2 SMNVEV (reference sequence). CDR3 protein: CASSLLTGTGVYNEQFF. The CDR3 bases are TGTGCCAGCAGTTTACTCACCGGGACAGGGGTCTACAATGAGCAGTTCTTC.

The rearrangement joins TRBV7-2 to TRBJ1-4, with TRBD1 as a possible D gene (5 bases). This CDR3 has 16 residues. CDR1 SGHTA and CDR2 FQGNSA come from the germline V gene. Trimming took 6 bases from V and 0 from J, leaving 14 bases between them. The chain's CDR3 is CASRPLGGATNEKLFF. CDR3 in DNA: TGTGCCAGCAGACCCCTGGGGGGGGCAACTAATGAAAAACTGTTTTTT. Together with reference TRBV7-2 and TRBJ1-4, the CDR3 gives the full variable domain: GAGVSQSPSNKVTEKGKDVELRCDPISGHTALYWYRQSLGQGLEFLIYFQGNSAPDKSGLPSDRFSAERTGGSVSTLTIQRTQQEDSAVYLCASRPLGGATNEKLFFGSGTQLSVL.